A selection of T cell receptor beta chains follows, all from one sample in a study of blood T cell repertoires in COVID-19. Assay: immunoSEQ multiplex PCR; the TCRdb copy retains only in-frame clones and omits some. This table has 140,000 to 150,000 clones, around 84% appearing once. The sequencing sample was made of PBMCs or T cells enriched from blood (not recorded which). All receptors come from a woman in her forties or fifties who had been exposed to COVID-19. Both conserved end residues are part of each CDR3.

v_gene,len,CDR3aa
TRBV16,15,CASSQSSKGNYEQYF
TRBV27,15,CASSLTTGDVYGYTF
TRBV7-9,17,CATSPGQGGSGANVLTF
TRBV5-1,15,CASSFGQGSSNEQYF
TRBV7-2,14,CASGYRGSTDTQYF
TRBV18,17,CASSPPVGGQGSDTQYF
TRBV7-9,13,CASSPTQGYEQYF
TRBV6-2/TRBV6-3,17,CASSLGLAGGRHGELFF
TRBV19,14,CASSINRGTDTQYF
TRBV5-1,16,CASSLAPSGSTDTQYF
TRBV13,13,CASSLERGQPQHF
TRBV5-1,16,CASSLGAGARTDTQYF
TRBV4-1,15,CASSLNRDWSQPQHF
TRBV6-2/TRBV6-3,15,CASSLDLGLYNEQFF
TRBV5-6,16,CASNPGLAGTYNEQFF
TRBV12-5,13,CASGFQGSYGYTF
TRBV29-1,11,CSVEGSGGYTF
TRBV27,12,CATGRGAYEQYF
TRBV19,15,CASSMRGANNEKLFF
TRBV27,16,CASSPIGTATGNTIYF
TRBV3-1/TRBV3-2,17,CASSQGGSGGLSYEQYF
TRBV10-1,14,CASSIGQANSPLHF
TRBV27,15,CASSPGTSAYNEQFF
TRBV5-1,14,CASSFRLGPYEQYF
TRBV11-2,14,CASSLTSWADTQYF